This record covers a single T cell receptor beta chain. The data derive from a study of sequential checkpoint blockade in melanoma. As for the study in general: First-line arms were nivolumab then ipilimumab, or the reverse, randomized 1:1. Each arm's sequence ended with maintenance nivolumab.

Only in-frame clones appear in the TCRdb table, and some are missing; sequencing was by immunoSEQ multiplex PCR. The sample holds around 34,000 clones, 82% seen once. Germline loops: CDR1 SGHTA, CDR2 FQGNSA. The CDR3 contains 15 residues. Trimming removed 3 bases from V and 3 bases from J; junction bases left unmatched: 8. Treatment meaning: randomized to nivolumab then ipilimumab (arm A) or the reverse (arm B). None of the patients previously received DNA-damaging chemotherapy. Live CD3+CD8+ CD19− CD56− cells were sorted from PBMCs. This TCR was sampled from a human donor with melanoma. The chain employs TRBV7-2 and TRBJ2-7, with 7 bases lining up with TRBD2. This specimen was CD8+ T cells sorted from blood (inferred from file names), taken from a patient given nivolumab and ipilimumab in sequence. This CDR3 is CASSFASGPVYEQYF. CDR3 in DNA: TGTGCCAGCAGCTTCGCTAGCGGTCCCGTCTACGAGCAGTACTTC. The full variable domain, its missing parts supplied by reference TRBV7-2 and TRBJ2-7, is GAGVSQSPSNKVTEKGKDVELRCDPISGHTALYWYRQSLGQGLEFLIYFQGNSAPDKSGLPSDRFSAERTGGSVSTLTIQRTQQEDSAVYLCASSFASGPVYEQYFGPGTRLTVT.